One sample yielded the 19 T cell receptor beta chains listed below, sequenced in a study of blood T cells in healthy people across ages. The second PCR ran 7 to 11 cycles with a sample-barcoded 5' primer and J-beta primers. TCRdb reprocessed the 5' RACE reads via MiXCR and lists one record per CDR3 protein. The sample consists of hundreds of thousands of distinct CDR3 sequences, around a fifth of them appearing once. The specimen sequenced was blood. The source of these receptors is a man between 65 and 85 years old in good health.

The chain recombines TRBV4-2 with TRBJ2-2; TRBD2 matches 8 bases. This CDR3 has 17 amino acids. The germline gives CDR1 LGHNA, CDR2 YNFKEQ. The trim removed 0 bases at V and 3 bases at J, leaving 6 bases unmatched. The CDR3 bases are TGTGCCAGCAGCCAAGAAGTCGCTAGCGGGTACACCGGGGAGCTGTTTTTT. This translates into CASSQEVASGYTGELFF.

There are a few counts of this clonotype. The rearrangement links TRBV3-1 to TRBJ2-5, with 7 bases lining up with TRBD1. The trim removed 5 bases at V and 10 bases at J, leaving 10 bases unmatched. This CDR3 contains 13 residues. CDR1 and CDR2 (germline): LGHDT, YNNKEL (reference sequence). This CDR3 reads CASSGGQSWDQYF. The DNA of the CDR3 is TGTGCCAGCAGCGGGGGACAGTCCTGGGACCAGTACTTC.

This chain's CDR3 is CSAAGLGNTIYF. The CDR3 nucleotides read TGCAGTGCAGCAGGGCTAGGAAACACCATATATTTT. The chain has TRBV20-1 and TRBJ1-3, with D tentatively TRBD1 (5 bases). The CDR3 totals 12 residues. The V gene lost 6 bases and the J gene lost 4 bases, with 10 bases spanning the gap. CDR1 and CDR2 from the germline V gene are DFQATT and SNEGSKA (reference sequence).

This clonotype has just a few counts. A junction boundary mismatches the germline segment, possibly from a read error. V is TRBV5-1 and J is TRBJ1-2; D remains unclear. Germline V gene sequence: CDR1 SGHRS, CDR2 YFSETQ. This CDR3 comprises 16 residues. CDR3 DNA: TGCGCCAGCAGCTTGGACCCACAGAGGACTAACTATGGTTACACCTTC. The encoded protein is CASSLDPQRTNYGYTF.

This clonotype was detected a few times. The CDR3 DNA reads as TGTGCCAGCAGTTTAGAAAGCGGGAGGGTCCAGTACTTC. This translates into CASSLESGRVQYF. The rearrangement joins TRBV12-3 or TRBV12-4 to TRBJ2-4; 10 bases line up with TRBD2. The CDR3 consists of 13 residues. V lost 1 base to trimming and J lost 13 bases; unmatched junction nucleotides: 4.

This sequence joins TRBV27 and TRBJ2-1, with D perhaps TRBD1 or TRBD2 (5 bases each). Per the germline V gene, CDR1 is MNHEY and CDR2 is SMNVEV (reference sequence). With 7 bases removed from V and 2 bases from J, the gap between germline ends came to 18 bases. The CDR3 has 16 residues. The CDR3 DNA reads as TGTGCCAGCAAATTCCTTCGGGTGGGGGCCTACAATGAGCAGTTCTTC. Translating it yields CASKFLRVGAYNEQFF.

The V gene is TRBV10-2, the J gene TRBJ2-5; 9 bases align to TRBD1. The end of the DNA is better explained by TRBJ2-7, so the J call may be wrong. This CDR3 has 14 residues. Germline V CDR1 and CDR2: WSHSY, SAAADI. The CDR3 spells CASRAGTGPYEQYF. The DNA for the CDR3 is TGCGCCAGCAGGGCCGGGACAGGGCCCTACGAGCAGTACTTC.

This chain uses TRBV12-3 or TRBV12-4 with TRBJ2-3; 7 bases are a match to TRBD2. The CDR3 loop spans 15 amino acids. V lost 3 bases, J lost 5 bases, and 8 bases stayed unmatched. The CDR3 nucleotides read TGTGCCAGCAGTTTTCAGGGCGGGAGTGTAGATACGCAGTATTTT. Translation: CASSFQGGSVDTQYF.

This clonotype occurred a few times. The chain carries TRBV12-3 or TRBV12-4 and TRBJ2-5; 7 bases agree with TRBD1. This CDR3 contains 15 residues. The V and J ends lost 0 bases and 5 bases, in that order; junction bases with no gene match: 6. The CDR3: CASSLATGAVETQYF. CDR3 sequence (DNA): TGTGCCAGCAGTTTAGCAACAGGGGCGGTTGAGACCCAGTACTTC.

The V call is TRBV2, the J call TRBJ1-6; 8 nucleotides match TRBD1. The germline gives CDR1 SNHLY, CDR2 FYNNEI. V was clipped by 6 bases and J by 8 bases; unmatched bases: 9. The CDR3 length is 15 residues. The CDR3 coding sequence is TGTGCCAGCAGCGAAAGGGACAGGAGCTATTCACCCCTCCACTTT. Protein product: CASSERDRSYSPLHF.

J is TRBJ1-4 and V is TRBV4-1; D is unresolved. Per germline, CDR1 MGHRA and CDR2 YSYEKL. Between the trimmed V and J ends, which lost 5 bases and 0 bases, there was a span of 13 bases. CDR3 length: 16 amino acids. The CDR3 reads CASSAHRGATNEKLFF. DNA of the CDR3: TGCGCCAGCAGCGCGCACCGTGGCGCAACTAATGAAAAACTGTTTTTT.

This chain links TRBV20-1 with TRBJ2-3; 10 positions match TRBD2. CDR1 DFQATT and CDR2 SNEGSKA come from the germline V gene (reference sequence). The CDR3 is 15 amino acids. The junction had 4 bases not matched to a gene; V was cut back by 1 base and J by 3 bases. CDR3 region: CSARVASGRTDTQYF. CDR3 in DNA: TGCAGTGCTAGAGTTGCTAGCGGGAGAACAGATACGCAGTATTTT.

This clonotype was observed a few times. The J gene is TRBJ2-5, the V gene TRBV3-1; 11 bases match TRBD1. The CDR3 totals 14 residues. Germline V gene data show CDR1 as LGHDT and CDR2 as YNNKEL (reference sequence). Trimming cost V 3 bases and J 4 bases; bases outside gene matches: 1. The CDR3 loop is CASSHGTGGETQYF. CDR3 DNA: TGTGCCAGCAGCCATGGGACAGGGGGAGAGACCCAGTACTTC.

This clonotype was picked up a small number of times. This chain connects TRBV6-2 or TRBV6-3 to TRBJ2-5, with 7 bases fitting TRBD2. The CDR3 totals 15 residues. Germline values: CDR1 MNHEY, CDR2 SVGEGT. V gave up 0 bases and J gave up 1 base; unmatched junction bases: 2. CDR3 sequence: CASSYSLAAQETQYF. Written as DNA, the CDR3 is TGTGCCAGCAGTTACTCTCTAGCGGCCCAAGAGACCCAGTACTTC.

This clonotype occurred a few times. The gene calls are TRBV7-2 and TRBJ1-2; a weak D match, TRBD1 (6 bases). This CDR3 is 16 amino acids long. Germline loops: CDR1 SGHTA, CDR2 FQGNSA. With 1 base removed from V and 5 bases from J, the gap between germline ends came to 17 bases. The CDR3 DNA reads TGTGCCAGCAGCTTAGTAACGGGGCACAGGGCATATGGCTACACCTTC. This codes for CASSLVTGHRAYGYTF.

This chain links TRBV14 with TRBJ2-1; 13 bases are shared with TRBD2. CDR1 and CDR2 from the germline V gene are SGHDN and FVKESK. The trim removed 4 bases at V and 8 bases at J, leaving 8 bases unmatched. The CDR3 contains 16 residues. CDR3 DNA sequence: TGTGCCAGCAGCCTTTCCGGGACTAGCGGGATCGATGAGCAGTTCTTC. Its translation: CASSLSGTSGIDEQFF.

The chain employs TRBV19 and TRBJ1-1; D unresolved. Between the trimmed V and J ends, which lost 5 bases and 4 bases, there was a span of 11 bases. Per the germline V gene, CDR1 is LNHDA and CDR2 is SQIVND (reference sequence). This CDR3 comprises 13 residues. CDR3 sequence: CASSLEGITEAFF. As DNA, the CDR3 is TGTGCCAGTAGTTTGGAGGGTATCACTGAAGCTTTCTTT. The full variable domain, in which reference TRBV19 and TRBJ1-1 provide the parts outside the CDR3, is DGGITQSPKYLFRKEGQNVTLSCEQNLNHDAMYWYRQDPGQGLRLIYYSQIVNDFQKGDIAEGYSVSREKKESFPLTVTSAQKNPTAFYLCASSLEGITEAFFGQGTRLTVV.

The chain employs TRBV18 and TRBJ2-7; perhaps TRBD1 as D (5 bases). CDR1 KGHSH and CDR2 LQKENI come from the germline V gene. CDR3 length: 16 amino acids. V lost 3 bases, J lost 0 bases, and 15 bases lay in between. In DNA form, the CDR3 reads TGTGCCAGCTCACCGGGGCCTCGGGTGGGCTCCTACGAGCAGTACTTC. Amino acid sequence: CASSPGPRVGSYEQYF.

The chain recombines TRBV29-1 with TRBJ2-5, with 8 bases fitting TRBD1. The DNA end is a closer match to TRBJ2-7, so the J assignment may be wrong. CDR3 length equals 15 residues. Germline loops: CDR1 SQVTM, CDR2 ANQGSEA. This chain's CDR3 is CSVTRGQGGSYEQYF. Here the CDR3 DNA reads TGCAGCGTTACCCGAGGACAGGGTGGGTCCTACGAGCAGTACTTC.